This TCR beta chain came from a study of tissue T cells after allogeneic stem cell transplantation. Note on this clone: The genes are named according to mouse. The DNA ends 1 residue before the CDR3 does, and the rest of the CDR3 is filled in from the germline J gene.

Some clones are missing from TCRdb's copy, which holds only in-frame ones; the method was immunoSEQ multiplex PCR. This table has approximately 4,000 clones, approximately 45% appearing once. Per germline, CDR1 SQVVS and CDR2 ANEGSEA. The CDR3 extends over 17 amino acids. V was pared by 3 bases and J by 2 bases, with 10 bases of the junction left unmatched. Stated time point: mouse harvest day 14 after allogeneic transplant. The graft held 10^6 splenic CD5+ T cells and 10^7 T-cell-depleted bone marrow cells. The clonotype comes from a female BALB/c mouse given C57BL/6 T cells with graft-versus-host disease after an allogeneic hematopoietic cell transplant. This chain uses TRBV30 with TRBJ2-3; 11 nucleotides line up with TRBD2. The sequenced sample consisted of lymph node tissue. CDR3 sequence reads: CSSRRTGGKRDAETLYF. Incomplete CDR3 DNA: TGTAGTTCTAGGAGGACTGGGGGGAAACGGGATGCAGAAACGCTGTAT.